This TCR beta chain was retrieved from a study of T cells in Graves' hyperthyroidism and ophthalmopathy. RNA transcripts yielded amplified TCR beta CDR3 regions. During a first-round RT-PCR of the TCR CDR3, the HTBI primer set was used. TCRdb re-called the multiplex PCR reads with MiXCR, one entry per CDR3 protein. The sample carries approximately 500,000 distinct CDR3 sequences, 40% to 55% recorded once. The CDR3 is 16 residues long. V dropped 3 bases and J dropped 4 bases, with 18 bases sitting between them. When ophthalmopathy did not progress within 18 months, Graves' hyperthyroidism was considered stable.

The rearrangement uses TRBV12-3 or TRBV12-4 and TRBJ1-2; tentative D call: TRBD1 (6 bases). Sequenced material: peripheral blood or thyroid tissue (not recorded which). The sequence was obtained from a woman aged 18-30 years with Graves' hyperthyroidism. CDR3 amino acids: CASSLGLAGGGYGYTF. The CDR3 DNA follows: TGTGCCAGCAGTTTGGGACTAGCGGGAGGGGGCTATGGCTACACCTTC.